This T cell receptor (beta chain) was documented in a study of shared clonotypes between healthy human individuals. Per the germline V gene, CDR1 is SGHTA and CDR2 is FQGNSA. This CDR3 has 15 amino acids. The ends lost 11 bases at V and 7 bases at J; junction bases unmatched: 15. Produced via immunoSEQ multiplex PCR; TCRdb's table is partial and in-frame only. The sample carries hundreds of thousands of clones, around 97% recorded once. The clonotype was recovered from a woman in her twenties or thirties in good health. The chain carries TRBV7-2 and TRBJ2-1; 9 positions match TRBD2. Sequenced material: naive CD4+ T cells sorted from blood. Noted subset: CD45RA+ positively selected. This chain's CDR3 is CAGPSLSGGPNEQFF. CDR3 DNA: TGTGCCGGGCCCTCCCTTAGCGGGGGCCCTAATGAGCAGTTCTTC.